A single sample is the source of the 14 T cell receptor beta chains below, sequenced in a study of blood T cells in healthy people across ages. Primed by a sample-barcoded 5' primer and a J-beta primer mix, a second PCR proceeded for roughly 6 to 12 cycles. Using its own MiXCR run on the 5' RACE reads, TCRdb lists one record per CDR3 protein. The sample has over a million distinct CDR3 sequences, 40% to 45% seen once. Sequencing input: blood. These receptors were obtained from a woman aged 18-29 years in good health.

The J gene is TRBJ2-1, the V gene TRBV5-1; 10 bases fit TRBD2. V gave up 4 bases and J gave up 10 bases; unmatched junction bases: 11. The germline gives CDR1 SGHRS, CDR2 YFSETQ. The CDR3 spans 15 residues. CDR3 loop: CASSPGTSAIGEQFF. In DNA form, the CDR3 reads TGCGCCAGCAGCCCCGGGACTAGCGCCATAGGAGAGCAGTTCTTC. Looking up the rest from reference TRBV5-1 and TRBJ2-1 gives the full variable domain: KAGVTQTPRYLIKTRGQQVTLSCSPISGHRSVSWYQQTPGQGLQFLFEYFSETQRNKGNFPGRFSGRQFSNSRSEMNVSTLELGDSALYLCASSPGTSAIGEQFFGPGTRLTVL.

In this sample, this clonotype turned up many times. The chain combines TRBV7-2 with TRBJ2-7; 14 bases line up with TRBD2. The length of the CDR3 is 15 residues. Germline assignment: CDR1 SGHTA and CDR2 FQGNSA. With V trimmed by 4 bases and J by 4 bases, 3 bases remained unmatched. The CDR3 loop reads CASSYRLAGGYEQYF. The DNA of the CDR3 is TGTGCCAGCAGCTATAGACTAGCGGGAGGGTACGAGCAGTACTTC.

This clonotype was counted only a few times. The V gene is TRBV6-5, the J gene TRBJ2-3, with 8 bases aligning to TRBD1. CDR1 is MNHEY and CDR2 is SVGAGI in the germline V gene. CDR3 length equals 16 residues. The J segment lost 0 bases and the V segment lost 6 bases, leaving 8 bases of the junction unmatched. Here the CDR3 DNA reads TGTGCCAGCAGCTTATCAGGGGGCTCTAGCACAGATACGCAGTATTTT. Translating gives CASSLSGGSSTDTQYF.

DNA for the CDR3: TGCAGTGCCCCCAGGGGGGTACAAGGAATCCAGTACTTC. This gives the protein CSAPRGVQGIQYF. The rearrangement links TRBV20-1 to TRBJ2-7; D may be TRBD1 (7 bases). Trimming stripped 6 bases from V and 10 bases from J, with 22 bases between. CDR3 size: 13 residues. Germline CDR1 DFQATT, CDR2 SNEGSKA (reference sequence).

This clonotype was seen a handful of times. V and J are TRBV5-5 and TRBJ2-7; D gene unclear. This CDR3 spans 15 amino acids. Germline values: CDR1 SGHKS, CDR2 YYEKEE (reference sequence). V lost 2 bases and J 3 bases, leaving 15 bases between the germline ends. This chain's CDR3 is CASSFLVSLGYEQYF. CDR3 DNA: TGTGCCAGCAGCTTCCTGGTTTCGCTAGGCTACGAGCAGTACTTC.

This clonotype has only a few counts. V usage is TRBV20-1 and J usage is TRBJ2-1, with 13 bases that match TRBD2. V gave up 0 bases and J gave up 0 bases; unmatched junction bases: 5. Germline-derived CDR1 and CDR2 are DFQATT and SNEGSKA (reference sequence). This CDR3 has 18 amino acids. CDR3: CSARDLRTSGSSYNEQFF. In DNA form, the CDR3 reads TGCAGTGCTAGAGATTTACGGACTAGCGGGAGCTCCTACAATGAGCAGTTCTTC.

CDR3 coding DNA: TGTGCCAGCAGCTGTTTGACAGGGAATGGCTACACCTTC. This encodes CASSCLTGNGYTF. The gene calls are TRBV7-2 and TRBJ1-2; 7 bases fit TRBD1. CDR3 length: 13 residues. Germline trimming cut 4 bases from V and 6 bases from J; bases unmatched to any gene: 5. Looked up from germline, CDR1 is SGHTA and CDR2 is FQGNSA.

This sequence joins TRBV7-7 and TRBJ2-7; TRBD2 matches at 14 bases. This CDR3 comprises 19 residues. Germline V gene lookup returns CDR1 SSHAT and CDR2 FNYEAQ (reference sequence). V shed 5 bases and J 0 bases; nucleotides not matched to a gene: 12. The CDR3 DNA reads as TGTGCCAGCAGCGTCACGGGACTAGCGGGAGATCAGGGCTCCTACGAGCAGTACTTC. This codes for CASSVTGLAGDQGSYEQYF.

This clonotype came up a few times. The chain employs TRBV7-9 and TRBJ2-3; 10 bases map to TRBD2. Germline V CDR1 and CDR2: SEHNR, FQNEAQ (reference sequence). CDR3 size: 16 residues. V dropped 5 bases and J dropped 2; count of bases not matched to a gene: 7. This chain's CDR3 is CASSPGLAAPTDTQYF. The DNA of the CDR3 is TGTGCCAGCAGCCCCGGACTAGCGGCGCCCACAGATACGCAGTATTTT.

The chain links TRBV20-1 to TRBJ1-2; D gene unclear. Trimming removed 0 bases from V and 8 bases from J, with 7 bases in between. The CDR3 loop spans 11 amino acids. The germline V gene encodes CDR1 DFQATT and CDR2 SNEGSKA (reference sequence). The CDR3 DNA reads TGCAGTGCTAGAGATATGGGGGGCTACACCTTC. This encodes CSARDMGGYTF.

The J gene is TRBJ2-4, the V gene TRBV20-1, with D perhaps TRBD1 or TRBD2 (5 bases each). Germline CDR1 reads DFQATT; CDR2 reads SNEGSKA (reference sequence). CDR3 length: 15 residues. The V gene lost 0 bases and the J gene lost 13 bases, with 22 bases spanning the gap. The CDR3 sequence: CSARDLSAGTNEQYF. In DNA, the CDR3 is TGCAGTGCTAGAGATTTGTCCGCAGGGACGAATGAGCAGTACTTC.

This clonotype appeared a few times. V gene TRBV20-1 combines with J gene TRBJ2-5; 10 positions agree with TRBD2. The V and J ends lost 0 bases and 1 base, in that order; junction bases with no gene match: 2. Germline V CDR1 and CDR2: DFQATT, SNEGSKA (reference sequence). The CDR3 sequence is 15 residues long. The CDR3 sequence is CSARDRTSGQETQYF. Here the CDR3 DNA reads TGCAGTGCTAGAGATAGGACTAGCGGCCAAGAGACCCAGTACTTC.

The chain couples TRBV12-3 or TRBV12-4 to TRBJ2-1; 10 bases align to TRBD1. The ends lost 7 bases at V and 7 bases at J; junction bases unmatched: 10. CDR3 size: 15 residues. In DNA form, the CDR3 reads TGTGCCAGCACCTCCCCGGGACAGGGGTCTAATGAGCAGTTCTTC. Amino acids: CASTSPGQGSNEQFF.

The V gene is TRBV29-1, the J gene TRBJ2-3; 11 nucleotides align to TRBD1. V trimming: 4 bases; J trimming: 7 bases; junction bases outside the gene matches: 4. Germline CDR1 and CDR2: SQVTM and ANQGSEA. The CDR3 length is 13 residues. The CDR3 DNA reads as TGCAGCGTTGGGACAGGGGGCGTCTATACGCAGTATTTT. Its protein is CSVGTGGVYTQYF.